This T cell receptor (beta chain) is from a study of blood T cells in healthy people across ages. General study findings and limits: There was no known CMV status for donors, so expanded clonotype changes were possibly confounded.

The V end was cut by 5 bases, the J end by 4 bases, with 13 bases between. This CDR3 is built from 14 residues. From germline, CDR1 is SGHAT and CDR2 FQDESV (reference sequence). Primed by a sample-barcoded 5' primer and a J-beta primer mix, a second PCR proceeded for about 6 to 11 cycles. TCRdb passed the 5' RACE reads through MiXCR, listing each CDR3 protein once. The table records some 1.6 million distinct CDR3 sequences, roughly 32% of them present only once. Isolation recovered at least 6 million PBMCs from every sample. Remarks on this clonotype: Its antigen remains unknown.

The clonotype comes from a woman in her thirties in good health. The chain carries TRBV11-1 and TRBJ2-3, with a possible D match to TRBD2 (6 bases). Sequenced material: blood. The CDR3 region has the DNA TGTGCCAGCAGCCCCCGGAGGGCCGCAGATACGCAGTATTTT. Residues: CASSPRRAADTQYF.